A selection of T cell receptor beta chains follows, all from one sample in a study of T cells in tuberculosis. Data came from immunoSEQ multiplex PCR; TCRdb stores just in-frame clones and leaves some out. The sample carries 30,000 to 40,000 clones, 95% to 97% recorded once. The sequenced sample consisted of PBMCs. The receptors shown here come from a donor under 30 with latent tuberculosis or without tuberculosis infection. The CDR3 runs from the conserved cysteine through the conserved F or W. The D gene is left open where the match is weak. Size tells how often a clone was seen (once, few, many) or the class of an expanded clone, and some rows leave it out.

CDR3aa,CDR3nt,abundance,j_gene,d_gene,v_gene
CASGLVLRGLAGTGELFF,TGTGCTAGTGGTTTGGTTCTTCGGGGACTAGCCGGGACCGGGGAGCTGTTTTTT,NA,TRBJ2-2,TRBD2,TRBV12-5
CASGKLQGGNEKLFF,TGTGCCAGCGGAAAACTACAGGGGGGCAATGAAAAACTGTTTTTT,NA,TRBJ1-4,TRBD1,TRBV5-5
CASSLPVGDKYEQYF,TGTGCCAGCAGCTTACCGGTCGGGGACAAATACGAGCAGTACTTC,NA,TRBJ2-7,NA,TRBV7-9
CASRGGANTGELFF,TGTGCCAGCCGCGGCGGAGCGAACACCGGGGAGCTGTTTTTT,NA,TRBJ2-2,NA,TRBV27
CASSLVNGYEQYF,TGCGCCAGCAGCTTGGTGAACGGGTACGAGCAGTACTTC,NA,TRBJ2-7,NA,TRBV5-1
CASREAMGGELFF,TGCGCCAGCAGGGAGGCTATGGGCGGGGAGCTGTTTTTT,NA,TRBJ2-2,NA,TRBV5-1
CATRTTGSSYEQYF,TGTGCCACCCGAACGACAGGGAGCTCCTACGAGCAGTACTTC,NA,TRBJ2-7,TRBD1,TRBV10-3
CAWSPPGQGDEKLFF,TGTGCCTGGAGTCCCCCGGGACAAGGAGATGAAAAACTGTTTTTT,NA,TRBJ1-4,NA,TRBV30
CASSQETSVDEQFF,TGCGCCAGCAGCCAAGAGACTAGCGTCGATGAGCAGTTCTTC,once,TRBJ2-1,TRBD2,TRBV4-1
CASSLAGDRIEQFF,TGCGCCAGCAGCTTAGCGGGAGATCGGATTGAGCAGTTCTTC,NA,TRBJ2-1,TRBD2,TRBV5-1
CAISDRTGLEQYF,TGTGCCATCAGTGATAGGACAGGACTCGAGCAGTACTTC,NA,TRBJ2-7,TRBD1,TRBV10-3
CASRRFRDYRPYEQYF,TGTGCCAGCAGACGATTCCGGGACTACCGTCCCTACGAGCAGTACTTC,NA,TRBJ2-7,TRBD2,TRBV13
CASRVTGTGANVLTF,TGCGCCAGCAGGGTAACAGGGACTGGGGCCAACGTCCTGACTTTC,once,TRBJ2-6,NA,TRBV5-1
CASSPFGTPEQYF,TGTGCCAGCTCACCATTTGGGACACCCGAGCAGTACTTC,NA,TRBJ2-7,NA,TRBV18
CASSFSPGARIGQPQHF,TGTGCCAGCAGTTTCTCTCCAGGGGCGCGGATTGGTCAGCCCCAGCATTTT,NA,TRBJ1-5,NA,TRBV28
CASSPTDSGIAQYF,TGTGCCAGTAGCCCGACCGACTCGGGGATTGCGCAGTACTTC,NA,TRBJ2-7,NA,TRBV5-4
CASSSGQGPEGYTF,TGTGCCAGTAGCTCGGGACAGGGGCCGGAGGGCTACACCTTC,NA,TRBJ1-2,TRBD1,TRBV5-4
CASSRGTGVTEAFF,TGCGCCAGCAGCAGAGGGACAGGGGTCACTGAAGCTTTCTTT,NA,TRBJ1-1,TRBD1,TRBV5-1
CASSLGDRSYSNQPQHF,TGTGCCAGCAGCTTGGGGGACAGGTCTTATAGCAATCAGCCCCAGCATTTT,NA,TRBJ1-5,TRBD1,TRBV5-8
CAITQGTGRNTEAFF,TGTGCCATCACCCAAGGGACAGGACGAAACACTGAAGCTTTCTTT,NA,TRBJ1-1,TRBD1,TRBV10-3
CASSFGTSGGSTDTQYF,TGTGCCAGCAGTTTCGGGACTAGCGGGGGTAGCACAGATACGCAGTATTTT,NA,TRBJ2-3,TRBD2,TRBV27
CASSLAGGPGEQFF,TGTGCCAGCAGCCTAGCGGGAGGGCCTGGTGAGCAGTTCTTC,NA,TRBJ2-1,TRBD2,TRBV5-4
CASSLGQGAWETQYF,TGCGCCAGCAGCTTGGGACAGGGGGCTTGGGAGACCCAGTACTTC,NA,TRBJ2-5,TRBD1,TRBV5-1
CASSGRGSNQPQHF,TGTGCCAGCAGCGGAAGGGGTAGCAATCAGCCCCAGCATTTT,NA,TRBJ1-5,NA,TRBV6-5
CASSHPGQESNTEAFF,TGCGCCAGCAGCCACCCCGGACAGGAAAGCAACACTGAAGCTTTCTTT,NA,TRBJ1-1,TRBD1,TRBV4-1
CASSPRDSGSDEQFF,TGCGCCAGCAGCCCCCGGGACAGCGGATCGGATGAGCAGTTCTTC,NA,TRBJ2-1,TRBD1,TRBV5-1
CASSPIILAGAQETQYF,TGTGCCAGCTCACCAATCATACTAGCGGGGGCCCAAGAGACCCAGTACTTC,once,TRBJ2-5,TRBD2,TRBV18
CASSQQENTEAFF,TGTGCCAGTAGCCAACAGGAGAACACTGAAGCTTTCTTT,NA,TRBJ1-1,NA,TRBV5-4
CASSGGQSYGYTF,TGTGCCAGCAGCGGGGGACAGTCCTATGGCTACACCTTC,NA,TRBJ1-2,TRBD1,TRBV9
CASRSSGLRYEQYF,TGTGCCAGCAGATCATCGGGACTCCGCTACGAGCAGTACTTC,NA,TRBJ2-7,NA,TRBV13
CAISEGQGQETQYF,TGTGCCATCAGTGAAGGACAGGGCCAAGAGACCCAGTACTTC,NA,TRBJ2-5,TRBD1,TRBV10-3
CASSPWTGGVETQYF,TGTGCCAGTAGTCCTTGGACAGGGGGCGTAGAGACCCAGTACTTC,NA,TRBJ2-5,TRBD1,TRBV19
CASSPAAGGSGFQETQYF,TGTGCCAGCAGCCCAGCGGCAGGTGGTAGCGGATTCCAAGAGACCCAGTACTTC,NA,TRBJ2-5,NA,TRBV13
CASSPLIGETQYF,TGCGCCAGCAGCCCATTGATCGGAGAGACCCAGTACTTC,NA,TRBJ2-5,NA,TRBV5-1
CASSEVVSGGTGELFF,TGTGCCAGCAGTGAAGTGGTGTCAGGGGGCACCGGGGAGCTGTTTTTT,NA,TRBJ2-2,TRBD1,TRBV2
CASDSGRDEQFF,TGTGCCAGCGACAGCGGGAGGGATGAGCAGTTCTTC,NA,TRBJ2-1,TRBD2,TRBV2
CASSLGAKDYNEQFF,TGTGCCAGCAGCTTAGGGGCAAAGGACTACAATGAGCAGTTCTTC,NA,TRBJ2-1,NA,TRBV7-3
CASSPSALAGVDTGELFF,TGTGCCAGCAGCCCCTCAGCCCTAGCGGGAGTCGACACCGGGGAGCTGTTTTTT,NA,TRBJ2-2,TRBD2,TRBV7-2
CASSPRSLTPYEQYF,TGTGCCAGCAGCCCCAGGTCGCTTACCCCCTACGAGCAGTACTTC,NA,TRBJ2-7,NA,TRBV9
CASSRTSRSPGNTIYF,TGTGCCAGCAGCCGGACAAGTAGGTCGCCTGGAAACACCATATATTTT,NA,TRBJ1-3,NA,TRBV7-9
CASSRPDRTYGYTF,TGCGCCAGCAGCCGCCCGGACAGGACCTATGGCTACACCTTC,NA,TRBJ1-2,TRBD1,TRBV4-1
CASSSWRDGYTF,TGTGCCAGCAGCTCATGGAGGGATGGCTACACCTTC,NA,TRBJ1-2,NA,TRBV7-6
CASSLGGNYGYTF,TGTGCCAGCAGCTTGGGAGGGAACTATGGCTACACCTTC,NA,TRBJ1-2,NA,TRBV5-6
CASSQLGERTGGEYGYTF,TGCGCCAGCAGCCAGCTGGGCGAGAGGACAGGGGGAGAGTATGGCTACACCTTC,NA,TRBJ1-2,TRBD1,TRBV4-1
CASSEFYGTAGNTIYF,TGTGCCAGCAGTGAATTCTATGGGACAGCTGGAAACACCATATATTTT,NA,TRBJ1-3,TRBD1,TRBV2
CASSLPGSGENTEAFF,TGTGCCAGCAGCTTGCCCGGGTCAGGGGAGAACACTGAAGCTTTCTTT,NA,TRBJ1-1,NA,TRBV14
CASSQGGNQPQHF,TGCGCCAGCAGCCAAGGAGGGAATCAGCCCCAGCATTTT,once,TRBJ1-5,NA,TRBV4-1
CASSYSSTIYF,TGTGCCAGCAGTTACTCAAGCACCATATATTTT,once,TRBJ1-3,NA,TRBV28
CASSPITGKSYEQYF,TGCGCCAGCAGCCCAATTACCGGGAAATCCTACGAGCAGTACTTC,NA,TRBJ2-7,NA,TRBV5-1
CASSPISGREVWYEQYF,TGTGCCAGCAGCCCCATTTCTGGGCGGGAGGTGTGGTACGAGCAGTACTTC,medium-sized,TRBJ2-7,TRBD2,TRBV7-9
CASSTGTEPSTDTQYF,TGTGCCAGCAGCACGGGGACAGAACCTAGCACAGATACGCAGTATTTT,NA,TRBJ2-3,TRBD1,TRBV7-3
CASSLYSSEQYF,TGTGCCAGCAGTTTATATAGCTCCGAGCAGTACTTC,NA,TRBJ2-7,NA,TRBV28